This T cell receptor (beta chain) derives from a study of type 1 and type 2 diabetes patients. Study at large: Samples came from type 1 diabetic, type 2 diabetic or nondiabetic people, recruited in China. Study-wide results and limits: Type 2 diabetes repertoires were more diverse than type 1 diabetes repertoires.

A word on this clonotype: Its specificity is not known.

This CDR3 has 12 amino acids. Germline V lookup: CDR1 SEHNR, CDR2 FQNEAQ (reference sequence). V was trimmed by 4 bases and J by 5 bases, leaving 9 bases between them. PCR was run on genomic DNA. The TCR beta CDR3 region was amplified using 30 forward and 13 reverse primers. TCRdb independently ran MiXCR on the multiplex PCR reads; one entry per CDR3 protein. Of fewer than 350,000 distinct CDR3 sequences listed, approximately 45% are singletons. This receptor was taken from a man aged 18 to 30 with type 2 diabetes. Specimen: peripheral blood mononuclear cells (PBMCs). This chain links TRBV7-9 with TRBJ2-7, with no clear D. CDR3 sequence (DNA): TGTGCCAGCAGCTGGATTCCCCACGAGCAGTACTTC. It specifies CASSWIPHEQYF. Full variable domain (rest looked up from reference TRBV7-9 and TRBJ2-7): DTGVSQNPRHKITKRGQNVTFRCDPISEHNRLYWYRQTLGQGPEFLTYFQNEAQLEKSRLLSDRFSAERPKGSFSTLEIQRTEQGDSAMYLCASSWIPHEQYFGPGTRLTVT.